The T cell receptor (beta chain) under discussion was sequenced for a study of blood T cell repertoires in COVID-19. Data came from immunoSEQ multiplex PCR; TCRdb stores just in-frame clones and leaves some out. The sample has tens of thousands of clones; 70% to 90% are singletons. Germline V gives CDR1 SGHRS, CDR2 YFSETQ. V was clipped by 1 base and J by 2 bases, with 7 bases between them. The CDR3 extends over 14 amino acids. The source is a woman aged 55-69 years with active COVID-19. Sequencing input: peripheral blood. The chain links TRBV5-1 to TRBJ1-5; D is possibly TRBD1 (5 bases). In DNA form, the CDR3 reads TGCGCCAGCAGCTTGTCGACAGGCAATCAGCCCCAGCATTTT. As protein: CASSLSTGNQPQHF.